This entry features one TCR beta chain sequence. This clone was detected many times. Its antigen is still unknown. The read terminates 3 residues ahead of where the CDR3 ends, so the germline J gene completes it. The sample comes from a study of T cell clonality in common variable immunodeficiency (dated by TCRdb to between 2014 and 2017). Broad study findings and their caveats: Compared with healthy controls, CVID subjects showed increased TCRbeta clonality (t-test p = 0.018), a feature most characteristic of about a third of subjects. Fewer TCRbeta clones were shared among CVID subjects than among healthy controls (p < 0.0001). Correlations between repertoire features and clinical complications were limited by patient heterogeneity within the CVID cohort. Reportedly, TCRbeta sequences from CVID had fewer deletions and N-nucleotide insertions, and highly modified clones with 13 or more V deletions were absent from CVID. Despite equal DNA input, controls averaged around 87,000 unique sequences per sample versus some 30,000 in CVID samples. According to the authors, figuring out what caused the increased clonality in CVID would require sequencing the repertoires of T cell subpopulations.

CVID samples and control samples contributed equivalent amounts of genomic DNA as sequencing input. For every sample, a 60 bp segment covering the rearranged TCRbeta CDR3 region was amplified and then sequenced. The immunoSEQ assay, a bias-corrected multiplex PCR with high-throughput sequencing, was employed for TCRbeta amplification. The authors processed their data as follows. Each unique nucleotide sequence was treated as a clone and annotated with V, D and J genes, copy number and frequency. Sequences were labeled productive if in frame, and non-productive if out of frame or containing stop codons. As previously described, Shannon's entropy was used to calculate clonality. The predicted amino acid sequences of productive clones were used to derive mean CDR3 Kyte-Doolittle hydropathy. The R hclust function was used to hierarchically cluster scaled V gene usage with Manhattan distance and complete linkage. Clone sharing by CDR3 amino acid sequence was assessed by resampling 12 repertoires per group over 100 rounds. The repertoires were searched for approximately 70 published EBV-specific and 245 published CMV-specific TCRbeta sequences. Analysis left out a couple of CVID samples that produced under 10,000 sequences, so fewer than 50 CVID repertoires remained. Held by TCRdb, this immuneACCESS table contains in-frame sequences only and omits some clones. Under half of the omission traces to an unresolved V gene where checked; the cause of the rest is unknown. D and trimming come from the DNA, and the V and J calls and clone size come from that table. The sample records around 60,000 clones, none occurring a single time. The top ten clonotypes cover around 1.7% of the sample.

The CDR3 numbers 17 residues from cysteine through phenylalanine. Part of the CDR3 DNA is given, 42 bases translated from base 1. The germline V end is reduced by 1 base and the J end by 8 bases; junction bases left unmatched: 11. Based on the germline V gene (reference sequence), the CDR1 and CDR2 sequences are LNHDA and SQIVND. Predominantly Caucasian heritage was noted among both the CVID patients and the healthy controls. From each donor, roughly 4.5 to 9 ml of heparinized peripheral whole blood was collected. TCRbeta CDR3 repertoires were sequenced from genomic DNA of adults with common variable immune deficiency (CVID) and healthy adult controls. The control group was made up of about 22 healthy adult volunteers (roughly ten male and approximately twelve female) whose ages ranged from roughly 23 to 70 years, with a mean age of nearly 35. To isolate peripheral blood mononuclear cells, diluted blood was subjected to density centrifugation over Hypaque 1077 or Ficoll-Paque. Genomic DNA was obtained from unsorted mononuclear cells through either Qiagen column purification or a centrifugation-based method.

The receptor chain draws on TRBV19 and TRBJ2-1, with 10 bases aligning to TRBD2. Material: peripheral blood mononuclear cells. The sequence derives from a person between 18 and 75 years old in good health. CDR3 DNA (partial): TGTGCCAGTAGTATAGTCGGGCTAGCGGGAGATGGCGATGAG. Its translation is CASSIVGLAGDGDE. The complete CDR3 reads CASSIVGLAGDGDEQFF.